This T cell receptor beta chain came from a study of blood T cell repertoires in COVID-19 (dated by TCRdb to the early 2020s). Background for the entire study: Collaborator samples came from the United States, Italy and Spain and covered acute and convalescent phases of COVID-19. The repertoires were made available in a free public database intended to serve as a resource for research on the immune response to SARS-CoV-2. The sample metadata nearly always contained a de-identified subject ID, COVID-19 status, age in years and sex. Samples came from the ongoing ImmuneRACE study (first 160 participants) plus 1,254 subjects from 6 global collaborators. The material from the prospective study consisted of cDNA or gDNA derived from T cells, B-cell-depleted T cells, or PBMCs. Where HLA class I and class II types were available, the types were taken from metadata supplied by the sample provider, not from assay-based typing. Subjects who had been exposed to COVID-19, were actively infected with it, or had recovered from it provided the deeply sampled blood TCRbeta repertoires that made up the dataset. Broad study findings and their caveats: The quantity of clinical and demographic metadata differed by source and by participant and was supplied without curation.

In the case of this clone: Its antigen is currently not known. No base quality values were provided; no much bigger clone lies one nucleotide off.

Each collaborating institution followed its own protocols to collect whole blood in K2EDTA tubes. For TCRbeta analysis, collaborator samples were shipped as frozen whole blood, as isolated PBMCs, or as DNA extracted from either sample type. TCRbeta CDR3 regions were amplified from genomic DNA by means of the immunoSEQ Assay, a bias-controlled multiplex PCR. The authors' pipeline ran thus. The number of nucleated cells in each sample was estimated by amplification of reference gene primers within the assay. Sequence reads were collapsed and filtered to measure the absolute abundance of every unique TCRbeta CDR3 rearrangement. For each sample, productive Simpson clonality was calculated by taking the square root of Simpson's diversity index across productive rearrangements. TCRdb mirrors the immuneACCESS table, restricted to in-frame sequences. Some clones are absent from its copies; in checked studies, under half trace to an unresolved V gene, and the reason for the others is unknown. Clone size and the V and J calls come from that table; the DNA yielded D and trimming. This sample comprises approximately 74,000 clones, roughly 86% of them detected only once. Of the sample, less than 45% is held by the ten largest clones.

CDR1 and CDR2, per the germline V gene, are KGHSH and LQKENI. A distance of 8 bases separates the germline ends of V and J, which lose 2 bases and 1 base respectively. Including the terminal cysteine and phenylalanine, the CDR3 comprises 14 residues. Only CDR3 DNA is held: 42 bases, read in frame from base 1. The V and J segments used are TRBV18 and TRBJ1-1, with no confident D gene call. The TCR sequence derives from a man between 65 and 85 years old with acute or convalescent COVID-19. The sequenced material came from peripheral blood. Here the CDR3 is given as CASSPDIQNTEAFF. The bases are TGTGCCAGCTCACCAGACATCCAGAACACTGAAGCTTTCTTT.